This entry lists 27 T cell receptor beta chains sequenced from one sample in a study of blood T cells in healthy people across ages. Sample-barcoded 5' priming and a J-beta primer mix drove a second PCR of 7 to 11 cycles. MiXCR, applied by TCRdb to the 5' RACE reads, yields one record per CDR3 protein. Found here are 730,000 or so distinct CDR3 sequences, 40% to 45% of them singletons; the top ten hold under 25%. Sequenced sample: blood. These receptors were obtained from an older woman in good health.

This chain uses TRBV20-1 with TRBJ1-5, with 7 positions matching TRBD1. With 6 bases clipped from V and 4 bases from J, the junction kept 3 bases outside the gene matches. Germline-derived CDR1 and CDR2 are DFQATT and SNEGSKA (reference sequence). The CDR3 is 12 residues long. DNA for the CDR3: TGCAGTGCCACGGGACAGAATCAGCCCCAGCATTTT. Its protein is CSATGQNQPQHF.

The rearrangement joins TRBV4-1 to TRBJ1-2; possible D gene TRBD1, 6 bases. Trimming took off 4 bases at V and 3 bases at J, with 18 bases between the two ends. This CDR3 is built from 16 residues. Germline V lookup: CDR1 MGHRA, CDR2 YSYEKL. CDR3: CASSLEAGEVDYGYTF. The CDR3 DNA sequence: TGCGCCAGCAGCCTCGAGGCAGGGGAGGTCGACTATGGCTACACCTTC.

The rearrangement links TRBV12-3 or TRBV12-4 to TRBJ1-2, with D hard to call. The germline V and J ends were trimmed by 5 bases and 5 bases, with 9 bases remaining between them. The CDR3 is made up of 12 amino acids. As DNA, the CDR3 is TGTGCCAGCAGTGAGGCAGAGTATGGCTACACCTTC. Protein product: CASSEAEYGYTF.

The V gene is TRBV28, the J gene TRBJ1-6; TRBD1 agrees at 8 bases. Germline loops: CDR1 MDHEN, CDR2 SYDVKM. After removal of 6 bases from V and 6 bases from J, the junction contained 7 bases not matched to a gene. This CDR3 has 15 amino acids. The CDR3 sequence: CASRPQGALNSPLHF. The CDR3 nucleotides are TGTGCCAGCAGACCTCAGGGGGCGCTTAATTCACCCCTCCACTTT.

The rearrangement links TRBV3-1 to TRBJ2-3; TRBD2 matches 9 bases. Trimming removed 8 bases from V and 1 base from J; junction bases left unmatched: 13. The CDR3 is made up of 17 amino acids. The germline gives CDR1 LGHDT, CDR2 YNNKEL (reference sequence). CDR3 region: CASADTGASGGTDTQYF. The CDR3 bases are TGTGCCAGCGCGGACACGGGGGCTAGCGGGGGCACAGATACGCAGTATTTT.

The chain recombines TRBV20-1 with TRBJ2-5, with 7 positions matching TRBD2. The CDR3 totals 16 residues. Unmatched junction bases numbered 18, after V lost 6 bases and J lost 5 bases. Per the germline V gene, CDR1 is DFQATT and CDR2 is SNEGSKA (reference sequence). CDR3 DNA: TGCAGTGCAAGGAACCTCGAGCGGGGCTCCCTCGAGACCCAGTACTTC. Its protein is CSARNLERGSLETQYF.

The chain employs TRBV6-1 and TRBJ1-1, with D possibly being TRBD1 (5 bases). Germline lookup yields CDR1 MNHNS and CDR2 SASEGT. This CDR3 spans 12 amino acids. V lost 6 bases, J lost 0 bases, and 5 bases lay in between. The CDR3 DNA reads TGTGCCAGCAGCAGGGTGAACACTGAAGCTTTCTTT. Amino acids: CASSRVNTEAFF.

The genes are TRBV6-6 and TRBJ1-5, with D perhaps TRBD1 (5 bases). Per the germline V gene, CDR1 is MNHNY and CDR2 is SVGAGI (reference sequence). This CDR3 comprises 13 residues. The V and J ends lost 6 bases and 5 bases respectively, with 11 bases between them. CDR3 bases: TGTGCCAGCAGCGGAGGGGAGTATCAGCCCCAGCATTTT. This encodes CASSGGEYQPQHF.

This clonotype appeared a few times. The chain links TRBV2 to TRBJ1-2, with 9 nucleotides matching TRBD1. Germline values: CDR1 SNHLY, CDR2 FYNNEI. The trim removed 7 bases at V and 4 bases at J, leaving 13 bases unmatched. The CDR3 totals 16 residues. CDR3 DNA sequence: TGTGCCAGCACGCCCGAGGGACAGGGAGGAGGCTATGGCTACACCTTC. This gives the protein CASTPEGQGGGYGYTF. Variable domain in full (rest from reference TRBV2 and TRBJ1-2): EPEVTQTPSHQVTQMGQEVILRCVPISNHLYFYWYRQILGQKVEFLVSFYNNEISEKSEIFDDQFSVERPDGSNFTLKIRSTKLEDSAMYFCASTPEGQGGGYGYTFGSGTRLTVV.

This clonotype has just one count. J is TRBJ2-7 and V is TRBV28, with D tentatively TRBD2 (7 bases). Trimming removed 10 bases at V and 0 bases at J, with 16 bases between. CDR1 is MDHEN, CDR2 SYDVKM, per germline. This CDR3 comprises 14 residues. The CDR3 DNA follows: TGTGCCACCAAAGGGGGGGAAAGCTCCTACGAGCAGTACTTC. Translating gives CATKGGESSYEQYF.

The chain couples TRBV20-1 to TRBJ2-1, with a possible D match to TRBD1 (6 bases). The CDR3 is made up of 16 amino acids. Germline CDR1 reads DFQATT; CDR2 reads SNEGSKA (reference sequence). V was pared by 1 base and J by 4 bases, with 17 bases between. CDR3 nucleotide sequence: TGCAGTGCTAGAGTAGCAGGGGACGCGGAATACAATGAGCAGTTCTTC. Its translation: CSARVAGDAEYNEQFF.

In its sample, this clonotype was seen a few times. Since a much larger clone is just one base distant, this may be a read error. The chain links TRBV5-5 to TRBJ2-5, with 9 bases lining up with TRBD1. The CDR3 covers 16 residues. Germline loops: CDR1 SGHKS, CDR2 YYEKEE (reference sequence). J lost 11 bases, V lost 0 bases, and 14 bases had no gene match. CDR3 amino acids: CASSLGGQGYIGRQYF. DNA of the CDR3: TGTGCCAGCAGCTTGGGGGGACAGGGTTACATAGGAAGGCAGTACTTC.

This clonotype was recorded a few times. The genes are TRBV7-2 and TRBJ1-5; 7 bases agree with TRBD1. Germline V gene data show CDR1 as SGHTA and CDR2 as FQGNSA. CDR3 length equals 16 residues. Germline trimming cut 5 bases from V and 2 bases from J; bases unmatched to any gene: 9. CDR3 region: CASSAAGTEGNQPQHF. CDR3 DNA sequence: TGTGCCAGCAGCGCAGCCGGGACAGAAGGCAATCAGCCCCAGCATTTT.

This clonotype was detected a few times. The chain is built from TRBV12-5 and TRBJ2-3; either TRBD1 or TRBD2 may supply D (5 bases each). The CDR3 covers 16 residues. The ends were cut back, 4 bases at V and 5 bases at J, with 19 bases in the middle. The germline V gene encodes CDR1 LGHNT and CDR2 FRNRAP. The chain's CDR3 is CASGSQGRGSGDTQYF. CDR3 coding DNA: TGTGCTAGTGGTTCTCAGGGACGGGGCTCAGGAGATACGCAGTATTTT.

V is TRBV10-3 and J is TRBJ2-1; 11 positions match TRBD2. CDR3 length: 15 amino acids. J lost 3 bases, V lost 5 bases, and 3 bases had no gene match. Germline values: CDR1 ENHRY, CDR2 SYGVKD. CDR3 DNA sequence: TGTGCCATCAGTCCTAGCGGGGGGTACTACAATGAGCAGTTCTTC. It translates to CAISPSGGYYNEQFF.

This rearrangement joins TRBV15 to TRBJ2-1; possibly TRBD2 for D (5 bases). Germline CDR1 is LNHNV and CDR2 is YYDKDF (reference sequence). V gave up 4 bases and J gave up 6 bases, with 13 bases separating them. The CDR3 extends over 14 amino acids. The CDR3 DNA sequence: TGTGCCACCAGCATCAGCGGCCGAGCCAATGAGCAGTTCTTC. Amino acid sequence: CATSISGRANEQFF.

V and J are TRBV20-1 and TRBJ1-1; no reliable D call. Germline V lookup: CDR1 DFQATT, CDR2 SNEGSKA (reference sequence). The V and J ends lost 5 bases and 3 bases respectively, with 7 bases between them. The CDR3 is made up of 11 amino acids. This chain's CDR3 is CSAARDTEAFF. CDR3 nucleotide sequence: TGCAGTGCTGCCCGGGACACTGAAGCTTTCTTT.

This chain connects TRBV29-1 to TRBJ2-6, with D tentatively TRBD2 (6 bases). The germline V gene has CDR1 SQVTM and CDR2 ANQGSEA. The CDR3 runs 16 residues. V shed 0 bases and J shed 5 bases, with 14 bases lying between them. CDR3 residues: CSVEDGVGGRANVLTF. Here the CDR3 DNA reads TGCAGCGTTGAAGATGGGGTTGGGGGGAGGGCCAACGTCCTGACTTTC. Complete variable domain (other parts from reference TRBV29-1 and TRBJ2-6): SAVISQKPSRDICQRGTSLTIQCQVDSQVTMMFWYRQQPGQSLTLIATANQGSEATYESGFVIDKFPISRPNLTFSTLTVSNMSPEDSSIYLCSVEDGVGGRANVLTFGAGSRLTVL.

The chain couples TRBV15 to TRBJ1-1; no clear D. The CDR3 loop spans 17 amino acids. V lost 0 bases to trimming and J lost 1 base, with 15 bases between them. From germline, CDR1 is LNHNV and CDR2 YYDKDF (reference sequence). In DNA form, the CDR3 reads TGTGCCACCAGCAGAGATCTAGCAGGAGCCCGGAACACTGAAGCTTTCTTT. This translates into CATSRDLAGARNTEAFF. Complete variable domain (other parts from reference TRBV15 and TRBJ1-1): DAMVIQNPRYQVTQFGKPVTLSCSQTLNHNVMYWYQQKSSQAPKLLFHYYDKDFNNEADTPDNFQSRRPNTSFCFLDIRSPGLGDTAMYLCATSRDLAGARNTEAFFGQGTRLTVV.

The chain couples TRBV6-2 or TRBV6-3 to TRBJ2-1; D might be TRBD1 (5 bases). The J call may be in error: the DNA end matches TRBJ2-7 better. The CDR3 is 16 residues long. The germline CDR1 and CDR2 sequences are MNHEY and SVGEGT. The CDR3 sequence is CASRVQDQSSYNEQYF. The CDR3 bases are TGTGCCAGCAGAGTACAGGACCAGAGCTCCTACAATGAGCAGTACTTC.

The chain employs TRBV12-3 or TRBV12-4 and TRBJ1-2, with 8 bases fitting TRBD1. J was trimmed by 7 bases and V by 4 bases; bases with no gene match: 5. CDR3 length: 13 amino acids. The CDR3, as DNA: TGTGCCAGCAGTTCGACAGGGGCTTCTGGCTACACCTTC. This encodes CASSSTGASGYTF.

This CDR3 reads CASSEALRTVGRRETQYF. CDR3 sequence (DNA): TGTGCCAGCAGTGAAGCCCTTAGGACGGTCGGGCGTAGGGAGACCCAGTACTTC. The chain carries TRBV6-1 and TRBJ2-5; D ambiguous. Germline CDR1 is MNHNS and CDR2 is SASEGT. Trimming took 0 bases from V and 5 from J, leaving 22 bases between them. The CDR3 consists of 18 residues.

This chain uses TRBV7-9 with TRBJ2-1; 9 positions agree with TRBD2. The CDR3 covers 15 residues. Germline lookup yields CDR1 SEHNR and CDR2 FQNEAQ (reference sequence). J lost 8 bases, V lost 2 bases, and 7 bases had no gene match. CDR3 bases: TGTGCCAGCAGCTTATATCCTAGCGGGGACGATGAGCAGTTCTTC. It specifies CASSLYPSGDDEQFF.

A word on this clonotype: A much larger clone sits a single nucleotide away, making a read error possible. This chain uses TRBV7-2 with TRBJ2-3; weak D call: TRBD2 (6 bases). CDR3 length: 14 amino acids. V was trimmed by 4 bases and J by 6 bases, leaving 14 bases between them. Germline loops: CDR1 SGHTA, CDR2 FQGNSA. The CDR3 spells CASSSTRGRDTQYF. CDR3 coding DNA: TGTGCCAGCAGCTCGACTAGGGGTAGGGATACGCAGTATTTT.

The chain combines TRBV5-1 with TRBJ2-1; unclear D gene. V lost 4 bases and J lost 8, with 16 bases in between. Germline CDR1 reads SGHRS; CDR2 reads YFSETQ. The CDR3 spans 14 residues. This CDR3 is CASSPTGPSYEQFF. CDR3 in DNA: TGCGCCAGCAGCCCCACCGGCCCCAGCTATGAGCAGTTCTTC. The variable domain in full, completed from reference TRBV5-1 and TRBJ2-1, reads KAGVTQTPRYLIKTRGQQVTLSCSPISGHRSVSWYQQTPGQGLQFLFEYFSETQRNKGNFPGRFSGRQFSNSRSEMNVSTLELGDSALYLCASSPTGPSYEQFFGPGTRLTVL.

Note on this clonotype: The junction does not match germline at one end; this may be a read error. V and J are TRBV4-2 and TRBJ2-1; D perhaps matches TRBD1 (8 bases). The CDR3 length is 14 residues. CDR1 is LGHNA and CDR2 is YNFKEQ in the germline V gene. This chain's CDR3 is CACSRGQGGDEQFF. The CDR3, as DNA: TGTGCCTGCAGCCGCGGACAGGGAGGGGATGAGCAGTTCTTC.

J is TRBJ2-7 and V is TRBV10-3; tentative D call: TRBD2 (7 bases). The CDR3 loop spans 17 amino acids. The germline gives CDR1 ENHRY, CDR2 SYGVKD. V gave up 0 bases and J gave up 0 bases, with 15 bases separating them. The CDR3, as DNA: TGTGCCATCAGTGAGTCGTGGGTGGGAGGGGGCTCCTACGAGCAGTACTTC. It yields the protein CAISESWVGGGSYEQYF.